The 21 T cell receptor beta chains reported below all come from one sample, sequenced in a study of blood T cell repertoires in COVID-19. The method was immunoSEQ multiplex PCR; TCRdb's version includes in-frame clones alone and lacks a portion of them. This table holds about 16,000 clones, approximately 80% found once. Input material: peripheral blood. These receptors all come from an elderly man with active COVID-19.

The chain joins TRBV5-1 to TRBJ2-1; possibly TRBD1 for D (6 bases). Trimming removed 0 bases at V and 5 bases at J, with 12 bases between. Germline V gene lookup returns CDR1 SGHRS and CDR2 YFSETQ. This CDR3 is 15 amino acids long. Here the CDR3 reads CASSLDGQPHNEQFF. CDR3 sequence (DNA): TGCGCCAGCAGCTTGGATGGACAGCCTCACAATGAGCAGTTCTTC.

The genes are TRBV5-1 and TRBJ2-7; 7 positions match TRBD2. Germline lookup yields CDR1 SGHRS and CDR2 YFSETQ. The CDR3 is 17 residues long. Trimming cost V 1 base and J 4 bases; bases outside gene matches: 14. The CDR3 sequence: CASSLLASGHNSYEQYF. CDR3 nucleotides: TGCGCCAGCAGCTTGTTGGCTAGCGGCCATAATTCTTACGAGCAGTACTTC.

The chain employs TRBV5-1 and TRBJ2-1; 12 bases map to TRBD1. This CDR3 has 16 amino acids. The V gene end was trimmed by 4 bases and the J gene end by 4 bases; junction bases not matched to a gene: 6. Germline V lookup: CDR1 SGHRS, CDR2 YFSETQ. CDR3 residues: CASSPGQGAGYNEQFF. The CDR3 coding sequence is TGCGCCAGCAGCCCGGGACAGGGGGCTGGGTACAATGAGCAGTTCTTC. Variable domain in full (rest from reference TRBV5-1 and TRBJ2-1): KAGVTQTPRYLIKTRGQQVTLSCSPISGHRSVSWYQQTPGQGLQFLFEYFSETQRNKGNFPGRFSGRQFSNSRSEMNVSTLELGDSALYLCASSPGQGAGYNEQFFGPGTRLTVL.

This clone was recorded only once. The chain joins TRBV7-2 to TRBJ2-7; possible D gene TRBD1, 6 bases. The V and J ends lost 3 bases and 0 bases respectively, with 12 bases between them. The CDR3 is 15 amino acids. In germline, CDR1 is SGHTA, CDR2 FQGNSA. CDR3 nucleotide sequence: TGTGCCAGCAGCTTGAGGCTAGGGGGCTCCTACGAGCAGTACTTC. It is translated as CASSLRLGGSYEQYF.

The V call is TRBV24-1, the J call TRBJ1-1; D remains unclear. This CDR3 has 15 residues. Germline CDR1 KGHDR, CDR2 SFDVKD. Trimming cost V 6 bases and J 4 bases, with 17 bases left between them. In DNA, the CDR3 is TGTGCCACCAGTCAAACCCAGGCGGGGAGCACTGAAGCTTTCTTT. Protein: CATSQTQAGSTEAFF.

This rearrangement joins TRBV5-1 to TRBJ2-3, with D perhaps TRBD2 (6 bases). This CDR3 region has 13 residues. V lost 5 bases, J lost 2 bases, and 9 bases lay in between. Germline-derived CDR1 and CDR2 are SGHRS and YFSETQ. CDR3 region: CASRGTYTDTQYF. CDR3 nucleotides: TGCGCCAGCAGGGGGACTTACACAGATACGCAGTATTTT.

The chain has TRBV28 and TRBJ2-7; 7 bases are shared with TRBD2. This CDR3 has 17 amino acids. The germline V gene encodes CDR1 MDHEN and CDR2 SYDVKM. V dropped 6 bases and J dropped 0; count of bases not matched to a gene: 14. CDR3 amino acids: CASRGGLAGFRSYEQYF. In DNA, the CDR3 is TGTGCCAGCAGAGGTGGATTAGCGGGTTTCCGCTCCTACGAGCAGTACTTC.

This chain connects TRBV4-2 to TRBJ2-2; 8 bases map to TRBD1. The CDR3 loop spans 15 amino acids. V dropped 0 bases and J dropped 8; count of bases not matched to a gene: 5. In germline, CDR1 is LGHNA, CDR2 YNFKEQ. Written as DNA, the CDR3 is TGTGCCAGCAGCCAAGAGCAGGGGGCAAGGGGGGAGCTGTTTTTT. Its translation is CASSQEQGARGELFF.

The chain is built from TRBV19 and TRBJ2-7; D is ambiguous. This CDR3 spans 15 amino acids. V was shortened by 3 bases and J by 1 base, with 13 bases between the two germline ends. CDR1 and CDR2 from the germline V gene are LNHDA and SQIVND (reference sequence). CDR3 in DNA: TGTGCCAGTAGTATCTCACGGCGGCAGTCCTACGAGCAGTACTTC. It is translated as CASSISRRQSYEQYF.

This sequence joins TRBV11-2 and TRBJ2-5, with TRBD1 matching 7 bases. J lost 4 bases, V lost 4 bases, and 9 bases had no gene match. Per the germline V gene, CDR1 is SGHAT and CDR2 is FQNNGV. This CDR3 comprises 15 residues. The CDR3 DNA follows: TGTGCCAGCAGCTCCGACAGGGTCGGGGCAGAGACCCAGTACTTC. Its protein product is CASSSDRVGAETQYF.

This clone has only one observation. The rearrangement joins TRBV10-3 to TRBJ1-4; D unresolved. CDR3 length: 13 residues. V lost 4 bases, J lost 6 bases, and 9 bases lay in between. Germline CDR1 is ENHRY and CDR2 is SYGVKD. For the CDR3, the DNA is TGTGCCATCAGTGGTGGTTCGGATGAAAAACTGTTTTTT. Translation: CAISGGSDEKLFF.

J is TRBJ2-7 and V is TRBV10-2; D possibly corresponds to TRBD2 (6 bases). Looked up from germline, CDR1 is WSHSY and CDR2 is SAAADI. The CDR3 loop spans 16 amino acids. Trimming shortened V by 3 bases and J by 2 bases, and 17 bases separated the two germline ends. The CDR3: CASSDWLGLGPYEQYF. CDR3 DNA sequence: TGCGCCAGCAGTGATTGGTTGGGACTGGGGCCCTACGAGCAGTACTTC.

The rearrangement uses TRBV5-1 and TRBJ1-4; D is uncertain. Trimming took 2 bases from V and 7 from J, leaving 12 bases between them. The CDR3 is 14 amino acids. Germline lookup yields CDR1 SGHRS and CDR2 YFSETQ. The CDR3 reads CASSFWGGGEKLFF. CDR3 sequence (DNA): TGCGCCAGCAGCTTTTGGGGAGGAGGTGAAAAACTGTTTTTT.

The gene calls are TRBV7-2 and TRBJ2-2; 11 bases are shared with TRBD2. This CDR3 region has 16 residues. Germline CDR1 reads SGHTA; CDR2 reads FQGNSA. Trimming took 1 base from V and 5 from J; bases not matched to a gene: 3. The CDR3 loop is CASSLVSGRGTGELFF. The CDR3 nucleotides are TGTGCCAGCAGCTTAGTTAGCGGGAGGGGGACCGGGGAGCTGTTTTTT. Based on the CDR3 plus reference TRBV7-2 and TRBJ2-2, the full variable domain is GAGVSQSPSNKVTEKGKDVELRCDPISGHTALYWYRQSLGQGLEFLIYFQGNSAPDKSGLPSDRFSAERTGGSVSTLTIQRTQQEDSAVYLCASSLVSGRGTGELFFGEGSRLTVL.

The chain has TRBV7-2 and TRBJ2-5; D might be TRBD1 (6 bases). V shed 1 base and J shed 5 bases, with 11 bases lying between them. Germline values: CDR1 SGHTA, CDR2 FQGNSA. This CDR3 region has 14 residues. CDR3 DNA: TGTGCCAGCAGCTTAGTTCAGGGGTTGGAGACCCAGTACTTC. Translation: CASSLVQGLETQYF.

This chain connects TRBV27 to TRBJ1-2; no definite D call. The CDR3 is 13 residues long. From germline, CDR1 is MNHEY and CDR2 SMNVEV (reference sequence). Trimming shortened V by 3 bases and J by 6 bases, and 11 bases separated the two germline ends. In DNA form, the CDR3 reads TGTGCCAGCAGTTTTAGGAGAGGAGATGGCTACACCTTC. Translated, it gives CASSFRRGDGYTF.

V usage is TRBV6-1 and J usage is TRBJ2-4; D not resolved. V dropped 2 bases and J dropped 6 bases, with 8 bases sitting between them. The germline CDR1 and CDR2 sequences are MNHNS and SASEGT. The CDR3 spans 13 residues. The CDR3 region is CASSETVGNIQYF. CDR3 coding DNA: TGTGCCAGCAGTGAAACGGTTGGAAACATTCAGTACTTC.

The CDR3 here is CASRWTSGSSYEQYF. The CDR3 region has the DNA TGTGCCAGCAGGTGGACTAGCGGGAGCTCCTACGAGCAGTACTTC. The chain links TRBV28 to TRBJ2-7, with 13 bases identical to TRBD2. This CDR3 comprises 15 residues. Germline lookup yields CDR1 MDHEN and CDR2 SYDVKM. The ends lost 6 bases at V and 0 bases at J; junction bases unmatched: 2. Full variable domain (remainder filled in from reference TRBV28 and TRBJ2-7): DVKVTQSSRYLVKRTGEKVFLECVQDMDHENMFWYRQDPGLGLRLIYFSYDVKMKEKGDIPEGYSVSREKKERFSLILESASTNQTSMYLCASRWTSGSSYEQYFGPGTRLTVT.

Only one count was recorded for this clone. V gene TRBV29-1 combines with J gene TRBJ2-7; 14 nucleotides align to TRBD2. This CDR3 contains 23 residues. V was clipped by 2 bases and J by 6 bases; unmatched bases: 30. In germline, CDR1 is SQVTM, CDR2 ANQGSEA. CDR3 loop: CSVETRFFGPSRVTGTSGSEQYF. The CDR3 DNA sequence: TGCAGCGTTGAAACCCGCTTTTTTGGCCCCTCGCGAGTCACCGGGACTAGCGGGAGCGAGCAGTACTTC.

This clone was detected only a few times. DNA of the CDR3: TGTGCCAGCGTTCCGCCTAGCGGTGTGGGAGAGACCCAGTACTTC. Protein: CASVPPSGVGETQYF. V gene TRBV28 combines with J gene TRBJ2-5; 7 bases are shared with TRBD2. The CDR3 is 15 residues long. Germline trimming cut 8 bases from V and 4 bases from J; bases unmatched to any gene: 13. CDR1 and CDR2 (germline): MDHEN, SYDVKM.

V and J are TRBV18 and TRBJ2-7, with TRBD1 matching over 7 bases. V lost 0 bases to trimming and J lost 3 bases; unmatched junction nucleotides: 2. The germline V gene has CDR1 KGHSH and CDR2 LQKENI. There are 14 residues in the CDR3. CDR3 sequence: CASSPPAGGYEQYF. The CDR3 DNA reads TGTGCCAGCTCACCACCCGCAGGGGGCTACGAGCAGTACTTC.